Listed here are 20 T cell receptor beta chains from one sample, sequenced in a study of blood T cell repertoires in COVID-19. The assay was immunoSEQ multiplex PCR, and TCRdb's table has in-frame clones only and misses some. The table records 150,000 to 250,000 clones, about 90% of them present only once. Material: PBMCs or T cells enriched from blood (not recorded which). These receptors were obtained from a woman aged 25 to 39 who had recovered from COVID-19.

The chain has TRBV7-9 and TRBJ2-2, with 14 bases that match TRBD2. Germline loops: CDR1 SEHNR, CDR2 FQNEAQ (reference sequence). This CDR3 comprises 17 residues. This CDR3 is CAKTGLAGVVGTGELFF. DNA of the CDR3: TGTGCGAAGACGGGACTAGCGGGAGTCGTCGGCACCGGGGAGCTGTTTTTT.

This chain joins TRBV5-4 and TRBJ1-1, with a tentative D call TRBD1 (5 bases). The CDR3 sequence is 13 residues long. The V gene's germline CDR1 is SGHNT and CDR2 YYREEE (reference sequence). The germline V and J ends were trimmed by 4 bases and 7 bases, with 14 bases remaining between them. CDR3 DNA sequence: TGTGCCAGCAGCGGGGGGGGAAATAGTGAAGCTTTCTTT. This gives the protein CASSGGGNSEAFF.

This clone has just one count. The chain carries TRBV27 and TRBJ2-7; unclear D gene. There are 13 residues in the CDR3. V gave up 7 bases and J gave up 5 bases, with 15 bases separating them. Germline CDR1 is MNHEY and CDR2 is SMNVEV (reference sequence). The CDR3 sequence is CASTLAEVDEQYF. The CDR3 nucleotides are TGTGCCAGCACCCTCGCTGAGGTCGACGAGCAGTACTTC.

The V and J genes are TRBV2 and TRBJ1-2, with D tentatively TRBD1 (6 bases). The germline V gene has CDR1 SNHLY and CDR2 FYNNEI. The CDR3 covers 15 residues. Trimming stripped 6 bases from V and 4 bases from J, with 18 bases between. In DNA form, the CDR3 reads TGTGCCAGCAGCCTGGACAGAGTGAAGACCTATGGCTACACCTTC. Translating it yields CASSLDRVKTYGYTF.

The V gene is TRBV4-2, the J gene TRBJ2-2; D may be TRBD1 (5 bases). The V gene's germline CDR1 is LGHNA and CDR2 YNFKEQ. Trimming pared 3 bases from V and 7 bases from J, leaving 15 bases between. This CDR3 spans 15 amino acids. The CDR3 DNA reads TGTGCCAGCAGCCACACCTTCCAGGGCCACGGGGAGCTGTTTTTT. Its protein is CASSHTFQGHGELFF.

The chain has TRBV9 and TRBJ2-7; D possibly corresponds to TRBD2 (6 bases). Trimming removed 3 bases from V and 1 base from J, with 14 bases in between. Germline V CDR1 and CDR2: SGDLS, YYNGEE. This CDR3 comprises 15 residues. The CDR3 here is CASSAGGDWSYEQYF. The CDR3 DNA sequence: TGTGCCAGCAGCGCGGGCGGGGACTGGTCCTACGAGCAGTACTTC.

On this clone: This sample also contains other DNA sequences that code for the same CDR3. CDR3 protein: CASSRGLAGNNEQFF. CDR3 coding DNA: TGTGCCAGCAGCCGGGGGCTAGCGGGGAACAATGAGCAGTTCTTC. The genes are TRBV3-1 (or the pseudogene TRBV3-2) and TRBJ2-1, with 9 bases matching TRBD2. CDR1 LGHDT and CDR2 YNNKEL come from the germline V gene (reference sequence). V lost 4 bases and J lost 5; bases outside the gene matches: 6. The CDR3 has 15 amino acids.

The chain has TRBV3-1 (or the pseudogene TRBV3-2) and TRBJ2-1, with 11 bases aligning to TRBD2. The CDR3 runs 16 residues. Germline CDR1 LGHDT, CDR2 YNNKEL (reference sequence). The trim removed 2 bases at V and 7 bases at J, leaving 7 bases unmatched. The CDR3 here is CASSQRTSGRRNEQFF. The CDR3 DNA reads TGTGCCAGCAGCCAACGAACTAGCGGGAGACGTAATGAGCAGTTCTTC.

V is TRBV2 and J is TRBJ1-1; a weak D match, TRBD1 (6 bases). Trimming cost V 10 bases and J 6 bases, with 24 bases left between them. The CDR3 has 15 residues. Germline V CDR1 and CDR2: SNHLY, FYNNEI. CDR3 region: CATNLRAGVGAEAFF. CDR3 bases: TGTGCCACCAATCTGAGGGCAGGGGTGGGGGCTGAAGCTTTCTTT.

Notes on this clone: Other DNA sequences in the sample encode the same CDR3. The chain couples TRBV5-4 to TRBJ2-7, with 8 bases matching TRBD1. Unmatched junction bases numbered 0, after V lost 0 bases and J lost 7 bases. The CDR3 is made up of 12 amino acids. Germline V gives CDR1 SGHNT, CDR2 YYREEE (reference sequence). The CDR3 bases are TGTGCCAGCAGCTTGGACAGGGGGGAGCAGTACTTC. This encodes CASSLDRGEQYF.

The rearrangement links TRBV15 to TRBJ1-1; D is undetermined. This CDR3 region has 15 residues. V dropped 4 bases and J dropped 4 bases, with 16 bases sitting between them. Germline CDR1 reads LNHNV; CDR2 reads YYDKDF (reference sequence). CDR3 nucleotides: TGTGCCACCAGCACCCGGCGGGGAGGGAGCACTGAAGCTTTCTTT. This codes for CATSTRRGGSTEAFF.

The J gene is TRBJ1-5, the V gene TRBV30, with D unclear. The CDR3 consists of 16 residues. Trimming pared 0 bases from V and 0 bases from J, leaving 12 bases between. Germline assignment: CDR1 GTSNPN and CDR2 SVGIG (reference sequence). The CDR3 bases are TGTGCCTGGAGTGTACGTGCGGCGGATAGCAATCAGCCCCAGCATTTT. Residues: CAWSVRAADSNQPQHF.

The chain employs TRBV6-5 and TRBJ2-5, with D tentatively TRBD2 (6 bases). Germline V gives CDR1 MNHEY, CDR2 SVGAGI. This CDR3 comprises 12 residues. Trimming took 11 bases from V and 5 from J, leaving 15 bases between them. CDR3 amino acids: CASRGTVETQYF. CDR3 coding DNA: TGTGCCTCCCGGGGGACTGTGGAGACCCAGTACTTC.

The CDR3 region is CASSMVGYRETQYF. In nucleotides, the CDR3 is TGTGCCAGTAGTATGGTCGGGTACCGGGAGACCCAGTACTTC. The chain uses TRBV19 and TRBJ2-5; D not resolved. This CDR3 is built from 14 residues. V lost 3 bases and J 5 bases, leaving 13 bases between the germline ends. Germline values: CDR1 LNHDA, CDR2 SQIVND (reference sequence).

The rearrangement links TRBV6-5 to TRBJ1-4, with D uncertain. Germline CDR1 and CDR2: MNHEY and SVGAGI. V gave up 1 base and J gave up 7 bases, with 16 bases separating them. The CDR3 contains 16 residues. In DNA form, the CDR3 reads TGTGCCAGCAGTTACTGGCGGTTCCAAAGCCCTGAAAAACTGTTTTTT. As protein: CASSYWRFQSPEKLFF.

The V gene is TRBV5-1, the J gene TRBJ2-5; TRBD1 is a possible D gene (6 bases). Germline CDR1 and CDR2: SGHRS and YFSETQ. The germline V and J ends were trimmed by 0 bases and 5 bases, with 14 bases remaining between them. This CDR3 spans 15 amino acids. The CDR3 sequence: CASSLEQGKRETQYF. The CDR3 nucleotides are TGCGCCAGCAGCTTGGAACAGGGTAAAAGGGAGACCCAGTACTTC.

This chain joins TRBV27 and TRBJ1-5, with D uncertain. CDR1 is MNHEY and CDR2 is SMNVEV in the germline V gene (reference sequence). The V gene lost 5 bases and the J gene lost 0 bases, with 8 bases spanning the gap. The CDR3 is 14 residues long. The CDR3 reads CASSPRYSNQPQHF. The CDR3 region has the DNA TGTGCCAGCAGTCCTAGATATAGCAATCAGCCCCAGCATTTT.

The J gene is TRBJ2-7, the V gene TRBV30, with TRBD2 matching 8 bases. This CDR3 has 18 residues. V lost 0 bases to trimming and J lost 5 bases; unmatched junction nucleotides: 18. Germline CDR1 and CDR2: GTSNPN and SVGIG (reference sequence). The CDR3 DNA sequence: TGTGCCTGGAGTGTAAAGGGACTAGATCGCTTCGGGCTCCACGAGCAGTACTTC. Translation: CAWSVKGLDRFGLHEQYF.

The V gene is TRBV6-4, the J gene TRBJ1-1; 10 bases fit TRBD1. V lost 5 bases, J lost 5 bases, and 8 bases stayed unmatched. Germline CDR1 is MRHNA and CDR2 is SNTAGT. The CDR3 is made up of 15 amino acids. The CDR3 DNA sequence: TGTGCCAGCAGTATGACAGGGGGCGCTCTTACTGAAGCTTTCTTT. Amino acids: CASSMTGGALTEAFF.

The rearrangement joins TRBV27 to TRBJ1-5; 7 nucleotides align to TRBD1. Trimming cost V 7 bases and J 3 bases; bases outside gene matches: 6. Germline V CDR1 and CDR2: MNHEY, SMNVEV (reference sequence). The CDR3 runs 14 residues. The CDR3 sequence is CASNKQGFNQPQHF. In DNA, the CDR3 is TGTGCCAGCAACAAACAGGGGTTCAATCAGCCCCAGCATTTT.